A selection of T cell receptor beta chains follows, all from one sample in a study of OX40 agonist ivuxolimab in advanced cancers. This table comes from immunoSEQ multiplex PCR, and its TCRdb copy is limited to in-frame clones, with some not included. The table lists 60,000 to 80,000 clones, just over 85% of them singletons. Specimen: CD4+ or CD8+ T cells sorted from blood, collected in a trial of the OX40 agonist ivuxolimab. The receptors come from an adult with an advanced solid tumor such as melanoma, head and neck, liver or kidney cancer. Each CDR3 is given with its conserved first and last residue. A D gene is named only where the DNA matches it firmly. Size tells how often a clone was seen (once, few, many) or the class of an expanded clone, and some rows leave it out.

D	J	V	size	CDR3	DNA
-	TRBJ2-7	TRBV12-5	many	CASGRTHEQYF	TGTGCTAGTGGCAGAACCCACGAGCAGTACTTC
-	TRBJ2-1	TRBV7-7	-	CASSLGGASSSYNEQFF	TGTGCCAGCAGCCTAGGGGGGGCTTCGAGCTCCTACAATGAGCAGTTCTTC
-	TRBJ1-1	TRBV6-5	-	CASIGTGRVSTEAFF	TGTGCCAGCATAGGAACAGGGCGGGTGAGCACTGAAGCTTTCTTT
TRBD1	TRBJ2-1	TRBV7-2	-	CASSSNRDRGNNEQFF	TGTGCCAGCAGCTCGAACCGGGACAGGGGGAACAATGAGCAGTTCTTC
TRBD2	TRBJ2-3	TRBV7-9	-	CASSFQAGVPDTQYF	TGTGCCAGCAGTTTTCAAGCGGGGGTCCCAGATACGCAGTATTTT
-	TRBJ2-7	TRBV7-6	few	CASSLSSRDEQYF	TGTGCCAGCAGCTTATCGAGTCGGGACGAGCAGTACTTC
-	TRBJ1-4	TRBV4-2	-	CASSTQGSPPKF	TGTGCCAGCAGCACCCAGGGCTCCCCCCCAAAATTT
-	TRBJ2-2	TRBV5-1	once	CASRSGTPNTGELFF	TGCGCCAGCAGATCCGGGACACCGAACACCGGGGAGCTGTTTTTT
-	TRBJ1-1	TRBV6-1	-	CASSLKFENTEAFF	TGTGCCAGCAGTCTAAAGTTTGAGAACACTGAAGCTTTCTTT
TRBD2	TRBJ2-5	TRBV6-6	once	CASSYEVAGGQETQYF	TGTGCCAGCAGTTACGAAGTAGCGGGGGGGCAAGAGACCCAGTACTTC
-	TRBJ1-3	TRBV9	-	CASSVGVGGNTIYF	TGTGCCAGCAGCGTAGGGGTGGGGGGAAACACCATATATTTT
TRBD2	TRBJ2-1	TRBV19	-	CASGGDIYNEQFF	TGTGCCAGCGGGGGGGACATATACAATGAGCAGTTCTTC
-	TRBJ1-1	TRBV27	-	CASSITPNTEAFF	TGTGCCAGCAGTATTACACCGAACACTGAAGCTTTCTTT
-	TRBJ1-1	TRBV18	-	CASSPRVDYTEAFF	TGTGCCAGCTCACCACGGGTCGATTATACTGAAGCTTTCTTT
-	TRBJ1-1	TRBV5-4	-	CASSETAGNTEAFF	TGTGCCAGCAGCGAAACGGCGGGGAACACTGAAGCTTTCTTT
TRBD1	TRBJ2-1	TRBV6-6	-	CASSYARDRGFF	TGTGCCAGCAGTTATGCTAGGGACAGGGGTTTCTTC
-	TRBJ2-7	TRBV4-1	-	CASSRQVAERSGEQYF	TGCGCCAGCAGCCGCCAAGTGGCAGAACGGTCAGGAGAGCAGTACTTC
-	TRBJ1-1	TRBV7-3	once	CASSLSVNTEAFF	TGTGCCAGCAGCTTAAGCGTGAACACTGAAGCTTTCTTT
-	TRBJ1-1	TRBV4-2	-	CASSQDLGRLNGEAFF	TGTGCCAGCAGCCAAGATTTAGGCAGGTTAAACGGTGAAGCTTTCTTT
-	TRBJ1-1	TRBV18	once	CASSPPRGTEAFF	TGTGCCAGCTCACCACCCCGTGGGACTGAAGCTTTTTTT
-	TRBJ1-1	TRBV7-3	-	CASSLQVEAFF	TGTGCCAGCAGCTTACAGGTTGAAGCTTTCTTT
-	TRBJ2-1	TRBV6-1	-	CASSTEGTGFNEQFF	TGTGCCAGCAGCACGGAAGGGACCGGATTCAATGAGCAGTTCTTC
TRBD2	TRBJ2-3	TRBV10-3	-	CAISDMGGSDTQYF	TGTGCCATCAGTGATATGGGGGGGTCAGATACGCAGTATTTT
-	TRBJ1-2	TRBV4-1	-	CASSQYPRGPLGNYGYTF	TGCGCCAGCAGCCAATATCCCAGGGGCCCCTTGGGAAACTATGGCTACACCTTC
-	TRBJ1-1	TRBV5-5	-	CASSFRAMNTEAFF	TGTGCCAGCAGCTTTCGAGCTATGAACACTGAAGCTTTCTTT
-	TRBJ1-1	TRBV7-9	-	CASSFGSWGTTEAFF	TGTGCCAGCAGCTTTGGCAGTTGGGGGACCACTGAAGCTTTCTTT
-	TRBJ2-7	TRBV11-3	-	CASSLDWERSYEQYF	TGTGCCAGCAGCTTAGATTGGGAGAGATCCTACGAGCAGTACTTC
-	TRBJ2-1	TRBV27	once	CASTRDGSNEQFF	TGTGCCAGCACCCGGGACGGGAGTAATGAGCAGTTCTTC
-	TRBJ1-4	TRBV18	-	CASSPGQLATNEKLFF	TGTGCCAGCTCACCGGGGCAGCTTGCAACTAATGAAAAACTGTTTTTT
-	TRBJ1-1	TRBV18	-	CASSPLNAMNTEAFF	TGTGCCAGCTCACCTCTAAATGCGATGAACACTGAAGCTTTCTTT
-	TRBJ1-2	TRBV7-9	few	CASSLERGGYTF	TGTGCCAGCAGCTTAGAGAGGGGCGGCTACACCTTC
TRBD1	TRBJ1-5	TRBV7-2	-	CASSWDRDNQPQHF	TGTGCCAGCAGCTGGGACAGAGACAATCAGCCCCAGCATTTT
-	TRBJ1-2	TRBV6-5	-	CASRGPVGYGYTF	TGTGCCAGCAGGGGGCCGGTAGGCTATGGCTACACCTTC
-	TRBJ1-3	TRBV5-4	-	CASSPRGGSPTGNTIYF	TGTGCCAGCAGCCCCCGAGGAGGGAGCCCCACTGGAAACACCATATATTTT
-	TRBJ1-3	TRBV15	-	CATSRDQGSGNTIYF	TGTGCCACCAGCAGAGATCAGGGTTCTGGAAACACCATATATTTT